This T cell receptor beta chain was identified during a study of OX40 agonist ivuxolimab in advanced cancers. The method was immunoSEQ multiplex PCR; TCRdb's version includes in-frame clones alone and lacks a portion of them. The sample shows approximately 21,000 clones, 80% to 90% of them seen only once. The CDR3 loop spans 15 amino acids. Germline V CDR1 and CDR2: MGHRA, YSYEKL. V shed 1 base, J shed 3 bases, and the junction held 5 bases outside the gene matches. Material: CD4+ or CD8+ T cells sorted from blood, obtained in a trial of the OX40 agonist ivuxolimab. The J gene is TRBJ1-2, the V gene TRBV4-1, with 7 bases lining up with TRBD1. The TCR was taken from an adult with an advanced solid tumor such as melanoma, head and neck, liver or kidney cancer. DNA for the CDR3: TGCGCCAGCAGCCAAGTAGGGGGCGCTGACTATGGCTACACCTTC. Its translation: CASSQVGGADYGYTF.